The next 23 T cell receptor beta chains were all read from a single sample in a study of T-cell reconstitution after alpha-beta-depleted transplantation in children. TCRbeta library construction was performed incorporating unique molecular identifiers. TCRdb independently ran MiXCR on the PCR reads; one entry per CDR3 protein. Of over 150,000 distinct CDR3 sequences in the sample, less than 8% are singletons; the top ten hold around 3%. The sample here was PBMCs from the stem cell graft donor, taken from the stem cell graft. The receptor set was obtained from a human donor who donated a stem cell graft to a child with Wiskott-Aldrich syndrome.

This clonotype was picked up many times. J is TRBJ2-3 and V is TRBV7-2; 9 nucleotides line up with TRBD1. The V and J ends lost 1 base and 5 bases, in that order; junction bases with no gene match: 4. CDR3 length: 15 amino acids. Germline V gene lookup returns CDR1 SGHTA and CDR2 FQGNSA. CDR3 DNA: TGTGCCAGCAGCTTAGACAGGGGGCCTCGAGATACGCAGTATTTT. Its translation: CASSLDRGPRDTQYF.

The chain couples TRBV7-2 to TRBJ1-1; unclear D gene. Germline V CDR1 and CDR2: SGHTA, FQGNSA. The CDR3 consists of 12 residues. The V and J ends lost 3 bases and 8 bases respectively, with 10 bases between them. CDR3 DNA sequence: TGTGCCAGCAGCTTCCTCAATGCGGAAGCTTTCTTT. Its protein product is CASSFLNAEAFF.

Only one count was recorded for this clonotype. No conserved phenylalanine or tryptophan is present at the end of the CDR3, so a read error is the likely explanation. The limits of the CDR3 on the DNA are not certain, so only TCRdb's listed CDR3 is given. The chain employs TRBV10-3 and TRBJ2-2; the table's TRBD1 call for D was not verified on the DNA. Germline-derived CDR1 and CDR2 are ENHRY and SYGVKD. The CDR3 extends over 14 residues, inclusive of both ends. The CDR3 reads CAISPGLLTGELLC.

This clonotype showed up many times. J is TRBJ2-1 and V is TRBV4-3; D unresolved. The CDR3 is made up of 17 amino acids. V was cut by 0 bases and J by 2 bases, with 14 bases left in between. Germline CDR1 and CDR2: LGHNA and YSLEER. CDR3 DNA sequence: TGCGCCAGCAGCCAAGATGATATCGCAGACCCCTACAATGAGCAGTTCTTC. This gives the protein CASSQDDIADPYNEQFF.

This clonotype was found many times. The V gene is TRBV6-5, the J gene TRBJ1-1; TRBD1 aligns across 7 bases. The CDR3 sequence is 15 residues long. Germline V lookup: CDR1 MNHEY, CDR2 SVGAGI. The V segment lost 2 bases and the J segment 1 base; nucleotides outside the gene matches: 4. CDR3 in DNA: TGTGCCAGCAGTTACGGGGGGACAGAGAACACTGAAGCTTTCTTT. Protein sequence: CASSYGGTENTEAFF.

This clonotype came up many times. The chain links TRBV5-5 to TRBJ2-2; D might be TRBD1 (5 bases). Trimming took off 1 base at V and 2 bases at J, with 15 bases between the two ends. The CDR3 runs to 17 residues. The germline gives CDR1 SGHKS, CDR2 YYEKEE (reference sequence). The CDR3: CASSLHNQGINTGELFF. The CDR3 DNA follows: TGTGCCAGCAGCTTGCATAATCAGGGAATTAACACCGGGGAGCTGTTTTTT.

This clonotype was seen at least ten times. The V and J genes are TRBV11-2 and TRBJ2-7; TRBD2 matches 7 bases. V trimming: 6 bases; J trimming: 2 bases; junction bases outside the gene matches: 10. Germline V CDR1 and CDR2: SGHAT, FQNNGV. The CDR3 is 15 amino acids. The CDR3 DNA reads as TGTGCCAGCAGGGGAGGGCGGGGGTTAACCTACGAGCAGTACTTC. Amino acid sequence: CASRGGRGLTYEQYF.

This clonotype was observed many times. V is TRBV6-1 and J is TRBJ1-6, with 8 bases identical to TRBD1. Germline assignment: CDR1 MNHNS and CDR2 SASEGT. This CDR3 contains 14 residues. With V trimmed by 8 bases and J by 3 bases, 3 bases remained unmatched. The CDR3 coding sequence is TGTGCCAGCTTACAGGGGGACTATAATTCACCCCTCCACTTT. This translates into CASLQGDYNSPLHF.

This chain links TRBV6-5 with TRBJ2-2; 13 nucleotides agree with TRBD2. CDR3 length: 16 amino acids. The germline gives CDR1 MNHEY, CDR2 SVGAGI. Trimming cost V 4 bases and J 8 bases; bases outside gene matches: 7. CDR3 residues: CASSSGLAGEQGELFF. The CDR3 DNA follows: TGTGCCAGCAGTTCCGGACTAGCGGGGGAGCAAGGGGAGCTGTTTTTT.

The CDR3: CASSERVDRVNTGELFF. CDR3 bases: TGTGCCAGCAGCGAAAGGGTGGACAGGGTAAACACCGGGGAGCTGTTTTTT. The V and J genes are TRBV7-2 and TRBJ2-2; 8 bases agree with TRBD1. The CDR3 contains 17 residues. Unmatched junction bases numbered 10, after V lost 5 bases and J lost 2 bases. CDR1 SGHTA and CDR2 FQGNSA come from the germline V gene.

There are a few counts of this clonotype. CDR3 DNA: TGCGCCAGCAGCTTATGGGGGATTACCGGGGAGCTGTTTTTT. This sequence encodes CASSLWGITGELFF. The chain has TRBV5-1 and TRBJ2-2; D may correspond to TRBD1 or TRBD2 (5 bases each). V dropped 2 bases and J dropped 5 bases, with 10 bases sitting between them. In germline, CDR1 is SGHRS, CDR2 YFSETQ. CDR3 length equals 14 residues.

The chain joins TRBV16 to TRBJ2-1; no reliable D call. V gave up 6 bases and J gave up 9 bases, with 12 bases separating them. The CDR3 is made up of 12 amino acids. The V gene's germline CDR1 is KGHSY and CDR2 FQNENV. This chain's CDR3 is CASSLTVFEQFF. The CDR3 nucleotides read TGTGCCAGCAGTCTTACAGTCTTTGAGCAGTTCTTC.

This clonotype showed up many times. This sequence joins TRBV6-2 or TRBV6-3 and TRBJ2-7; 10 nucleotides line up with TRBD2. CDR3 length: 15 residues. Germline assignment: CDR1 MNHEY and CDR2 SVGEGT. Losses at the gene ends were 3 bases for V and 0 bases for J; bases not matched to a gene: 2. The CDR3 DNA follows: TGTGCCAGCAGTTATGGGACTAGCGCCTCCTACGAGCAGTACTTC. Protein product: CASSYGTSASYEQYF.

This clonotype has ten or more counts. The rearrangement links TRBV3-1 to TRBJ2-7, with a tentative D call TRBD2 (6 bases). The germline V and J ends were trimmed by 1 base and 3 bases, with 13 bases remaining between them. CDR3 size: 15 residues. Germline CDR1 is LGHDT and CDR2 is YNNKEL (reference sequence). CDR3 sequence: CASSQVSGGGYEQYF. CDR3 nucleotides: TGTGCCAGCAGCCAAGTTTCCGGGGGAGGCTACGAGCAGTACTTC.

The sample holds many counts of this clonotype. This chain joins TRBV24-1 and TRBJ2-1, with no clear D. This CDR3 has 16 residues. Per the germline V gene, CDR1 is KGHDR and CDR2 is SFDVKD. Trimming stripped 5 bases from V and 0 bases from J, with 13 bases between. The chain's CDR3 is CATSATTRSSYNEQFF. For the CDR3, the DNA is TGTGCCACCAGTGCCACTACACGGAGCTCCTACAATGAGCAGTTCTTC.

Ten or more counts support this clonotype. The chain joins TRBV12-3 or TRBV12-4 to TRBJ2-7; 8 positions match TRBD2. CDR3 length: 15 amino acids. V shed 7 bases, J shed 5 bases, and the junction held 13 bases outside the gene matches. CDR3 DNA sequence: TGTGCCAGCACCTCGGGGGGGTACCTTCGGGACGAGCAGTACTTC. Residues: CASTSGGYLRDEQYF.

This clonotype was counted ten times or more. The gene calls are TRBV5-1 and TRBJ2-7; TRBD1 matches 8 bases. From germline, CDR1 is SGHRS and CDR2 YFSETQ. With V trimmed by 3 bases and J by 0 bases, 2 bases remained unmatched. The length of the CDR3 is 14 residues. The CDR3 reads CASSWDRSSYEQYF. The CDR3 nucleotides are TGCGCCAGCAGCTGGGACAGGAGCTCCTACGAGCAGTACTTC. Looking up the rest from reference TRBV5-1 and TRBJ2-7 gives the full variable domain: KAGVTQTPRYLIKTRGQQVTLSCSPISGHRSVSWYQQTPGQGLQFLFEYFSETQRNKGNFPGRFSGRQFSNSRSEMNVSTLELGDSALYLCASSWDRSSYEQYFGPGTRLTVT.

This chain joins TRBV4-1 and TRBJ2-1; TRBD2 is a possible D gene (6 bases). Germline assignment: CDR1 MGHRA and CDR2 YSYEKL. Trimming left V 0 bases short and J 8 bases short, with 14 bases between. The CDR3 has 15 amino acids. This CDR3 reads CASSQDLRGRYEQFF. DNA for the CDR3: TGCGCCAGCAGCCAAGATCTACGGGGGAGGTATGAGCAGTTCTTC.

Regarding this clonotype: Possible read error: a much larger clone is one base away. The rearrangement joins TRBV12-3 or TRBV12-4 to TRBJ1-3; TRBD1 might be the D (5 bases). The CDR3 loop spans 12 amino acids. With 8 bases removed from V and 2 bases from J, the gap between germline ends came to 7 bases. The CDR3 nucleotides are TGTGCCAGCGGGGCAGCTGGAAACACCATATATTTT. The encoded protein is CASGAAGNTIYF.

The sample holds many counts of this clonotype. This chain uses TRBV24-1 with TRBJ2-7; the D gene is possibly TRBD1 (7 bases). V gave up 10 bases and J gave up 2 bases, with 14 bases separating them. This CDR3 contains 13 residues. Germline CDR1 and CDR2: KGHDR and SFDVKD. The CDR3 sequence is CATSRGAPYEQYF. CDR3 in DNA: TGTGCCACTTCCAGGGGGGCGCCCTACGAGCAGTACTTC.

The rearrangement uses TRBV30 and TRBJ2-7; 10 bases agree with TRBD2. CDR3 size: 15 residues. V shed 3 bases, J shed 1 base, and the junction held 6 bases outside the gene matches. Germline values: CDR1 GTSNPN, CDR2 SVGIG (reference sequence). The CDR3 DNA reads as TGTGCCTGGAGCGCCGGGACTAGCGCTTCCTACGAGCAGTACTTC. This gives the protein CAWSAGTSASYEQYF.

V usage is TRBV5-6 and J usage is TRBJ2-7; TRBD2 matches at 15 bases. The CDR3 is made up of 23 amino acids. CDR1 and CDR2 from the germline V gene are SGHDT and YYEEEE. Germline trimming cut 4 bases from V and 4 bases from J; bases unmatched to any gene: 27. The CDR3, as DNA: TGTGCCAGCAGCACGGCCTTGGGGCGTCAGGGACTAGCGGGGGGTCGGCGGGGATACGAGCAGTACTTC. Protein sequence: CASSTALGRQGLAGGRRGYEQYF.

V is TRBV13 and J is TRBJ1-5, with 7 bases matching TRBD1. Trimming cost V 5 bases and J 0 bases; bases outside gene matches: 4. Germline CDR1 is PRHDT and CDR2 is FYEKMQ (reference sequence). The CDR3 is 15 amino acids. The CDR3 coding sequence is TGTGCCAGCAGCCAACAGGGGTATAGCAATCAGCCCCAGCATTTT. It is translated as CASSQQGYSNQPQHF.